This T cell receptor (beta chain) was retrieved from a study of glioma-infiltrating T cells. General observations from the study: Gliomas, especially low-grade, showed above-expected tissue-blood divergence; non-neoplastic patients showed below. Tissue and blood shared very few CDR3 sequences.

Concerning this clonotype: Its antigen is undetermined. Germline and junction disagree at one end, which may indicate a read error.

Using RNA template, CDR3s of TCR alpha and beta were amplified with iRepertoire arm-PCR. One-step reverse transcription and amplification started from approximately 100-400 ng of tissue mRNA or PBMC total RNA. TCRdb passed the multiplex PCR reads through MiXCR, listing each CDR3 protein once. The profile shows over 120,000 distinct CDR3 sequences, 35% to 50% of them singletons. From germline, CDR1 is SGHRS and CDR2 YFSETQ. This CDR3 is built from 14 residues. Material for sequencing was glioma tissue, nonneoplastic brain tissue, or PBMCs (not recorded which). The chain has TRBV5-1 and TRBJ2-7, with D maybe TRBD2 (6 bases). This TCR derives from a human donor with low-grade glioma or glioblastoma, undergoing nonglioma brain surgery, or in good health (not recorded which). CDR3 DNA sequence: TGCGCCCGCAGCTCCGGACTAATCGACCACGAGCAATACTTC. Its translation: CARSSGLIDHEQYF.